The 11 T cell receptor beta chains below come from one sample, sequenced in a study of control samples from healthy donors and cancer patients. Generated by immunoSEQ multiplex PCR, the TCRdb table keeps only in-frame clones and is missing some. The sample shows 120,000 or so clones, about 95% of them seen only once. Sequenced material: blood. The source is a man under 40 in good health.

V gene TRBV5-8 combines with J gene TRBJ2-1; D gene uncertain. CDR1 and CDR2 from the germline V gene are SGHTS and YDEGEE. The CDR3 is made up of 14 amino acids. V lost 5 bases and J lost 7, with 16 bases in between. Written as DNA, the CDR3 is TGTGCCAGCAGTCTGAAGGGTACAATGAATGAGCAGTTCTTC. Its translation is CASSLKGTMNEQFF.

The chain couples TRBV9 to TRBJ2-2; D is unresolved. Looked up from germline, CDR1 is SGDLS and CDR2 is YYNGEE. This CDR3 region has 14 residues. V was trimmed by 3 bases and J by 6 bases, leaving 12 bases between them. The CDR3 nucleotides read TGTGCCAGCAGCGGGCAAAGTATCGCCGGGGAGCTGTTTTTT. It is translated as CASSGQSIAGELFF.

The rearrangement joins TRBV7-9 to TRBJ2-3; no reliable D call. V lost 5 bases and J 2 bases, leaving 11 bases between the germline ends. This CDR3 contains 14 residues. Germline CDR1 is SEHNR and CDR2 is FQNEAQ (reference sequence). For the CDR3, the DNA is TGTGCCAGCAGCCCCGTCGTGGCCACAGATACGCAGTATTTT. Its translation: CASSPVVATDTQYF.

This clone was found a few times. The chain recombines TRBV3-1 (or the pseudogene TRBV3-2) with TRBJ1-4, with TRBD1 matching 10 bases. The V gene's germline CDR1 is LGHDT and CDR2 YNNKEL (reference sequence). The CDR3 runs 18 residues. The V and J ends lost 1 base and 2 bases, in that order; junction bases with no gene match: 7. For the CDR3, the DNA is TGTGCCAGCAGCCAAGCTGGGACAGGGGCGAGGACTAATGAAAAACTGTTTTTT. Residues: CASSQAGTGARTNEKLFF.

The rearrangement links TRBV5-1 to TRBJ1-1; 9 bases match TRBD1. With V trimmed by 4 bases and J by 3 bases, 4 bases remained unmatched. The CDR3 covers 14 residues. Germline V gives CDR1 SGHRS, CDR2 YFSETQ. CDR3 region: CASSTGTGYTEAFF. CDR3 in DNA: TGCGCCAGCAGCACAGGGACAGGGTACACTGAAGCTTTCTTT. Based on the CDR3 plus reference TRBV5-1 and TRBJ1-1, the full variable domain is KAGVTQTPRYLIKTRGQQVTLSCSPISGHRSVSWYQQTPGQGLQFLFEYFSETQRNKGNFPGRFSGRQFSNSRSEMNVSTLELGDSALYLCASSTGTGYTEAFFGQGTRLTVV.

The V call is TRBV28, the J call TRBJ1-2; the D gene is possibly TRBD1 (5 bases). The CDR3 totals 15 residues. Per germline, CDR1 MDHEN and CDR2 SYDVKM. V lost 6 bases and J 8 bases, leaving 22 bases between the germline ends. The CDR3 spells CASSLMGQGRRGYTF. The CDR3 region has the DNA TGTGCCAGCAGCCTCATGGGGCAGGGTCGACGGGGCTACACCTTC.

The chain has TRBV6-1 and TRBJ1-1; unclear D gene. Between the trimmed V and J ends, which lost 2 bases and 0 bases, there was a span of 4 bases. The CDR3 loop spans 13 amino acids. Germline-derived CDR1 and CDR2 are MNHNS and SASEGT. Here the CDR3 reads CASSEIVNTEAFF. Written as DNA, the CDR3 is TGTGCCAGCAGTGAAATTGTGAACACTGAAGCTTTCTTT.

The CDR3, as DNA: TGTGCCACCTCCTGGGCGGGGGGGTACAATGAGCAGTTCTTC. Its protein product is CATSWAGGYNEQFF. The chain combines TRBV28 with TRBJ2-1, with TRBD2 matching 9 bases. Germline assignment: CDR1 MDHEN and CDR2 SYDVKM. This CDR3 region has 14 residues. Trimming at V came to 10 bases and at J to 4 bases, leaving 8 bases not matched to a gene.

V is TRBV5-4 and J is TRBJ2-7; no clear D. Germline V lookup: CDR1 SGHNT, CDR2 YYREEE (reference sequence). Trimming removed 0 bases at V and 3 bases at J, with 16 bases between. CDR3 length equals 16 residues. CDR3 bases: TGTGCCAGCAGCTTGGTAGGGTCACAGAAAGTCTACGAGCAGTACTTC. This gives the protein CASSLVGSQKVYEQYF.

The rearrangement links TRBV18 to TRBJ1-1, with TRBD1 matching over 7 bases. The length of the CDR3 is 14 residues. Germline CDR1 is KGHSH and CDR2 is LQKENI. Trimming cost V 3 bases and J 2 bases; bases outside gene matches: 3. The CDR3 sequence: CASSPTGENTEAFF. CDR3 in DNA: TGTGCCAGCTCACCCACAGGGGAAAACACTGAAGCTTTCTTT. The full variable domain, its missing parts supplied by reference TRBV18 and TRBJ1-1, is NAGVMQNPRHLVRRRGQEARLRCSPMKGHSHVYWYRQLPEEGLKFMVYLQKENIIDESGMPKERFSAEFPKEGPSILRIQQVVRGDSAAYFCASSPTGENTEAFFGQGTRLTVV.

The rearrangement uses TRBV10-3 and TRBJ1-3; TRBD1 is a possible D gene (6 bases). V lost 3 bases and J lost 0, with 18 bases in between. CDR1 ENHRY and CDR2 SYGVKD come from the germline V gene. This CDR3 contains 18 residues. Here the CDR3 reads CAISEVRGGRNSGNTIYF. For the CDR3, the DNA is TGTGCCATCAGTGAAGTTAGGGGGGGCCGCAACTCTGGAAACACCATATATTTT.